This T cell receptor (beta chain) emerged from a study of post-analysis software for immune sequencing data. Points from the study as a whole: Included in a set of five TRBV segments more frequent in patients than controls were TRBV5-6, TRBV5-1 and TRBV20-1.

Trimming shortened V by 7 bases and J by 2 bases, and 17 bases separated the two germline ends. CDR1 is SQVTM and CDR2 is ANQGSEA in the germline V gene. The CDR3 is 14 residues long. Note on this clonotype: The antigen is not known.

Each TCR beta cDNA library carried unique molecular identifiers. TCRdb reprocessed the PCR reads via MiXCR and lists one record per CDR3 protein. The data hold roughly 650,000 distinct CDR3 sequences, with approximately 60% observed a single time. The receptor comes from a girl aged 2-9 years with multiple sclerosis. The chain is built from TRBV29-1 and TRBJ2-5; tentative D call: TRBD2 (6 bases). Sequencing used blood. The CDR3 loop is CSAGSGRRQETQYF. Written as DNA, the CDR3 is TGCAGCGCCGGGAGCGGGCGTCGACAAGAGACCCAGTACTTC.